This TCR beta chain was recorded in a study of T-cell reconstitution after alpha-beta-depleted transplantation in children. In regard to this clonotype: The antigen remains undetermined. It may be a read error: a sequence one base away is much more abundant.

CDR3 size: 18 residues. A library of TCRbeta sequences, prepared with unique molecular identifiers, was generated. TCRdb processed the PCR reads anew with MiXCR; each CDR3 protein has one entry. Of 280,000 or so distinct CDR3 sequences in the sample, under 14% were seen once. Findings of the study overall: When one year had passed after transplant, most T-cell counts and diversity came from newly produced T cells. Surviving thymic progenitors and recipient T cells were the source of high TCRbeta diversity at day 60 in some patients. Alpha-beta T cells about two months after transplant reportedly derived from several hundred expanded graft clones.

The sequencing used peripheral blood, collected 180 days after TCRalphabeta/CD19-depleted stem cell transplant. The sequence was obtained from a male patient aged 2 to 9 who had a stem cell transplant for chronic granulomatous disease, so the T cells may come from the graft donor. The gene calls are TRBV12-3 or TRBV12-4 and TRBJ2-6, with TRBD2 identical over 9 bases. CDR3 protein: CVSSPRVAGAGGANVLTF. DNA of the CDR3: TGTGTCAGCAGTCCGAGAGTAGCGGGAGCGGGTGGGGCCAACGTCCTGACTTTC.